This TCR beta chain was observed in a study of blood T cell repertoires in COVID-19. The wider study: Researchers got acute and convalescent COVID-19 samples from the United States, Italy and Spain.

In the original analysis: By means of reference gene primer amplification, nucleated cell counts were estimated. Assay used: immunoSEQ multiplex PCR; TCRdb lists only in-frame clones, some missing. V and J calls and clone size are as listed in that table; D and trimming were resolved from the DNA. The sample yields approximately 150,000 clones, around 90% seen once. Germline V gives CDR1 MNHNY, CDR2 SVGAGI (reference sequence). The CDR3 loop spans 16 amino acids. J lost 5 bases, V lost 3 bases, and 10 bases had no gene match. Specimen: peripheral blood. The sequence was obtained from a human donor in a cohort sampled during active COVID-19. This rearrangement joins TRBV6-6 to TRBJ2-7; 10 bases align to TRBD2. CDR3 bases: TGTGCCAGCAGTTATGAGATGGGACTAGCGAATAACGAGCAGTACTTC. Translating it yields CASSYEMGLANNEQYF.